These 9 T cell receptor beta chains came from one sample sequenced in a study of molecular identifiers for immune sequencing clone quantification. TCRdb reprocessed the PCR reads with MiXCR, giving one entry per CDR3 protein. This sample has about half a million distinct CDR3 sequences, with about a fifth found just once. Sequencing was performed on naive CD8+ T cells from blood, with Jurkat cell RNA spiked in. This sample's subset: FACS-sorted CD8+CD4-CCR7+CD45RA+ naive T cells. These receptor sequences come from a human donor in good health. Some libraries in this study had Jurkat cell RNA spiked in.

The CDR3 here is CASSQDTPLVLAKNIQYF. The CDR3 DNA reads as TGTGCCAGCAGCCAAGACACCCCCTTGGTCCTAGCCAAAAACATTCAGTACTTC. This chain uses TRBV4-2 with TRBJ2-4, with D uncertain. V was trimmed by 0 bases and J by 0 bases, leaving 15 bases between them. Germline V CDR1 and CDR2: LGHNA, YNFKEQ. This CDR3 region has 18 residues.

In this sample, this clonotype turned up many times. J is TRBJ1-4 and V is TRBV7-9; weak D call: TRBD1 (5 bases). There are 16 residues in the CDR3. Germline CDR1 is SEHNR and CDR2 is FQNEAQ (reference sequence). V was shortened by 2 bases and J by 0 bases, with 10 bases between the two germline ends. CDR3 loop: CASSLSGAATNEKLFF. CDR3 sequence (DNA): TGTGCCAGCAGCTTAAGCGGGGCCGCAACTAATGAAAAACTGTTTTTT.

A few counts support this clonotype. The rearrangement links TRBV13 to TRBJ2-5, with D hard to call. Trimming removed 0 bases at V and 5 bases at J, with 10 bases between. There are 14 residues in the CDR3. From germline, CDR1 is PRHDT and CDR2 FYEKMQ (reference sequence). CDR3 residues: CASSLGSGSETQYF. CDR3 in DNA: TGTGCCAGCAGCTTAGGTTCAGGAAGTGAGACCCAGTACTTC.

CDR3 amino acids: CSASAVMTGISYEQYF. In DNA form, the CDR3 reads TGCAGTGCTAGCGCCGTAATGACAGGGATTTCCTACGAGCAGTACTTC. The chain employs TRBV20-1 and TRBJ2-7; 7 positions match TRBD1. This CDR3 contains 16 residues. In germline, CDR1 is DFQATT, CDR2 SNEGSKA (reference sequence). The ends lost 3 bases at V and 1 base at J; junction bases unmatched: 12.

This clonotype was recorded a few times. DNA for the CDR3: TGCGCCAGCAGCCAAGTCGGGACTAGCGCTCTCAATGAGCAGTTCTTC. It yields the protein CASSQVGTSALNEQFF. The chain carries TRBV4-1 and TRBJ2-1, with 10 nucleotides matching TRBD2. V shed 1 base, J shed 6 bases, and the junction held 6 bases outside the gene matches. Per germline, CDR1 MGHRA and CDR2 YSYEKL. The CDR3 length is 16 residues.

This clonotype was recorded at least ten times. The chain joins TRBV30 to TRBJ1-2; no definite D call. CDR3 length equals 12 residues. Germline V gene data show CDR1 as GTSNPN and CDR2 as SVGIG (reference sequence). V was shortened by 0 bases and J by 4 bases, with 6 bases between the two germline ends. The DNA of the CDR3 is TGTGCCTGGAGTGTTTCCAGCTATGGCTACACCTTC. Protein product: CAWSVSSYGYTF.

A remark on this clonotype: This may stem from a read error, because a much larger clone lies one nucleotide away. No conserved phenylalanine or tryptophan is present at the end of the CDR3, so a read error is the likely explanation. The chain recombines TRBV12-3 or TRBV12-4 with TRBJ2-4; D remains unclear. This CDR3 comprises 12 residues. Trimming shortened V by 3 bases and J by 7 bases, and 7 bases separated the two germline ends. CDR3 sequence reads: CASSFRFNIQYL. The CDR3 DNA reads TGTGCCAGCAGTTTCCGGTTCAACATTCAGTACCTC.

Worth noting for this clonotype: This may come from a read error, since a much larger clone is one base off. V is TRBV5-4 and J is TRBJ2-7; TRBD2 agrees at 8 bases. Germline V gene lookup returns CDR1 SGHNT and CDR2 YYREEE (reference sequence). The CDR3 is 15 amino acids. Here the CDR3 reads CACSLAGGGVSEQYF. The CDR3 DNA reads as TGTGCCTGCAGCTTGGCGGGGGGAGGGGTCAGCGAGCAGTACTTC.

Concerning this clonotype itself: It may be a read error: a sequence one base away is much more abundant. The chain uses TRBV4-3 and TRBJ1-1; the D is unclear. The CDR3 is made up of 16 amino acids. The germline V gene encodes CDR1 LGHNA and CDR2 YSLEER. The CDR3 is CASSQDLGSMNTEASF. CDR3 nucleotides: TGCGCCAGCAGCCAAGATCTAGGCTCCATGAACACTGAAGCTTCCTTT.